This TCR beta chain was sequenced during a study of T cell responses to AZD1222 COVID-19 vaccine. V lost 5 bases, J lost 8 bases, and 12 bases stayed unmatched. CDR1 is LNHDA and CDR2 is SQIVND in the germline V gene (reference sequence). This CDR3 contains 15 residues. Study results and caveats: Two AZD1222 doses significantly raised spike-specific TCR breadth and depth over controls. Females outnumbered males among donors, who were mostly white British; clonal diversity was possibly underestimated. Only five to seven individuals given AZD1222 were seropositive at baseline.

Pooling of second doses given at about 4 or about 12 weeks was done. TCRdb's copy holds only in-frame clones and misses some; the assay was immunoSEQ multiplex PCR. The profile covers approximately 170,000 clones, with 88% appearing a single time and around a tenth taken by the ten largest. A note on this clone: Its antigen is unidentified.

The sequencing here drew on peripheral blood, taken 28 days after the second AZD1222 dose. This clonotype originated in an adult who received the AZD1222 COVID-19 vaccine. The chain recombines TRBV19 with TRBJ1-5; TRBD1 aligns across 7 bases. CDR3 coding DNA: TGTGCCAGTAGTCCCCGACAGGGCCTAGGGGAGCCCCAGCATTTT. The encoded protein is CASSPRQGLGEPQHF.